Below, 27 T cell receptor beta chains from the same sample are listed, as sequenced in a study of T cells after yellow fever vaccination. TCRdb re-analysed the 5' RACE reads in MiXCR, keeping a single row per CDR3 protein. The sample lists around 340,000 distinct CDR3 sequences; about 12% were seen once. This specimen was CD4+ T cells sorted from PBMCs, taken 15 days after the yellow fever booster vaccination. Every receptor here comes from a man aged 18 to 35 who received the YFV17D yellow fever vaccine.

As DNA, the CDR3 is TGCAGTCCCTCAGGGGTGGGCACTGAAGCTTTCTTT. Its protein product is CSPSGVGTEAFF. V gene TRBV20-1 combines with J gene TRBJ1-1, with a tentative D call TRBD1 (6 bases). Trimming took off 8 bases at V and 4 bases at J, with 14 bases between the two ends. The germline V gene has CDR1 DFQATT and CDR2 SNEGSKA (reference sequence). This CDR3 is built from 12 residues.

The V call is TRBV12-3 or TRBV12-4, the J call TRBJ2-7; no definite D call. V dropped 8 bases and J dropped 0 bases, with 14 bases sitting between them. The CDR3 runs 14 residues. This chain's CDR3 is CASGNLPVSYEQYF. CDR3 coding DNA: TGTGCCAGCGGGAATTTGCCGGTCTCCTACGAGCAGTACTTC.

This clonotype was seen at least ten times. V usage is TRBV12-3 or TRBV12-4 and J usage is TRBJ2-4, with 8 bases that match TRBD2. V lost 2 bases, J lost 1 base, and 7 bases stayed unmatched. The CDR3 has 17 amino acids. The CDR3 bases are TGTGCCAGCAGTTTATCAGGGCGGGGGGCGGCCAAAAACATTCAGTACTTC. Translating gives CASSLSGRGAAKNIQYF.

There are many counts of this clonotype. This chain's CDR3 is CASSLEEGRGYTF. CDR3 DNA: TGTGCCAGCAGCCTGGAGGAGGGCAGGGGCTACACCTTC. The chain has TRBV7-9 and TRBJ1-2; D is unclear. The germline V and J ends were trimmed by 5 bases and 8 bases, with 15 bases remaining between them. This CDR3 spans 13 amino acids. From germline, CDR1 is SEHNR and CDR2 FQNEAQ (reference sequence).

V usage is TRBV30 and J usage is TRBJ2-3; no firm D call. Trimming cost V 5 bases and J 4 bases, with 7 bases left between them. Germline V CDR1 and CDR2: GTSNPN, SVGIG (reference sequence). The CDR3 is made up of 11 amino acids. This CDR3 reads CAWGNSDTQYF. CDR3 bases: TGTGCCTGGGGTAATTCAGATACGCAGTATTTT.

The CDR3 DNA sequence: TGTGCCAGTGGAACGACAGGGGGCGCGACCGGGGCCAACGTCCTGACTTTC. Translated, it gives CASGTTGGATGANVLTF. J is TRBJ2-6 and V is TRBV19, with TRBD1 identical over 10 bases. Germline CDR1 and CDR2: LNHDA and SQIVND (reference sequence). The ends lost 8 bases at V and 4 bases at J; junction bases unmatched: 11. This CDR3 region has 17 residues. Variable domain in full (rest from reference TRBV19 and TRBJ2-6): DGGITQSPKYLFRKEGQNVTLSCEQNLNHDAMYWYRQDPGQGLRLIYYSQIVNDFQKGDIAEGYSVSREKKESFPLTVTSAQKNPTAFYLCASGTTGGATGANVLTFGAGSRLTVL.

This chain joins TRBV11-2 and TRBJ1-3; D is ambiguous. V was cut by 6 bases and J by 0 bases, with 12 bases left in between. The CDR3 spans 15 residues. The germline V gene encodes CDR1 SGHAT and CDR2 FQNNGV. CDR3 sequence (DNA): TGTGCCAGCAGGCCCGTGGGATACTCTGGAAACACCATATATTTT. Its protein product is CASRPVGYSGNTIYF.

This clonotype turned up a few times. The V and J genes are TRBV7-3 and TRBJ2-7; no definite D call. The CDR3 is 13 residues long. The germline gives CDR1 SGHTA, CDR2 FQGTGA. Trimming took off 5 bases at V and 6 bases at J, with 14 bases between the two ends. CDR3 bases: TGTGCCAGCAGCCCGACTTTTAGCTCCGAGCAGTACTTC. It yields the protein CASSPTFSSEQYF.

The genes are TRBV23-1 and TRBJ2-7; no firm D call. TRBV23-1 is filed as an ORF, its function uncertain. The CDR3 totals 10 residues. The CDR3 coding sequence is TGCGCCAGCAGTCAATCCCTACCGAGGGTC. Residues: CASSQSLPRV.

The chain has TRBV3-1 and TRBJ2-3; TRBD1 matches 7 bases. Per germline, CDR1 LGHDT and CDR2 YNNKEL (reference sequence). The CDR3 covers 18 residues. After removal of 4 bases from V and 0 bases from J, the junction contained 13 bases not matched to a gene. The CDR3 bases are TGTGCCAGCAGCCGCCCACAGGGGATCGGTACTAGCACAGATACGCAGTATTTT. This encodes CASSRPQGIGTSTDTQYF.

The chain has TRBV25-1 and TRBJ1-6; D gene uncertain. Deletions cut 1 base from V and 9 bases from J, with 7 bases between. Germline-derived CDR1 and CDR2 are MGHDK and SYGVNS. The CDR3 consists of 13 residues. CDR3 nucleotides: TGTGCCAGCAGTGAATTCTCCCCTTCACCCCTCCACTTT. This sequence encodes CASSEFSPSPLHF.

This clonotype was observed at least ten times. The chain is built from TRBV12-3 or TRBV12-4 and TRBJ1-2; 7 nucleotides line up with TRBD1. This CDR3 is 13 amino acids long. V gave up 3 bases and J gave up 5 bases; unmatched junction bases: 3. CDR3 in DNA: TGTGCCAGCAGTTTGACAGGGAGATATGGCTACACCTTC. This translates into CASSLTGRYGYTF.

The chain employs TRBV6-5 and TRBJ2-1; D remains ambiguous. Deletions cut 6 bases from V and 2 bases from J, with 17 bases between. Per the germline V gene, CDR1 is MNHEY and CDR2 is SVGAGI. The CDR3 spans 16 residues. The CDR3 spells CASRSSVVQPYNEQFF. The CDR3 coding sequence is TGTGCCAGCAGGAGCTCTGTAGTTCAGCCCTACAATGAGCAGTTCTTC.

This clonotype came up a few times. It is unclear where the CDR3 begins or ends on the DNA, so no DNA is shown, and the CDR3 is as TCRdb lists it. The chain links TRBV30 to TRBJ1-6; TRBD1, the table's D call, was not compared with the DNA. The V gene's germline CDR1 is GTSNPN and CDR2 SVGIG (reference sequence). The CDR3 is 11 amino acids in total, end residues counted. The CDR3 sequence is CAWGRGIGSHF.

This sequence joins TRBV6-2 or TRBV6-3 and TRBJ2-7; no clear D. Germline CDR1 is MNHEY and CDR2 is SVGEGT. The V and J ends lost 5 bases and 6 bases respectively, with 14 bases between them. The CDR3 length is 13 residues. In DNA, the CDR3 is TGTGCCAGCAGTACGGTGTTTGGGGTCGAGCAGTACTTC. Its translation is CASSTVFGVEQYF.

This clonotype was picked up a small number of times. The chain joins TRBV29-1 to TRBJ1-2; no firm D call. The germline V gene encodes CDR1 SQVTM and CDR2 ANQGSEA. Deletions cut 2 bases from V and 0 bases from J, with 4 bases between. The CDR3 is 12 amino acids. In nucleotides, the CDR3 is TGCAGCGTTGAAACAGCTAACTATGGCTACACCTTC. Protein sequence: CSVETANYGYTF.

The J gene is TRBJ2-1, the V gene TRBV5-5; TRBD2 matches 7 bases. V shed 4 bases, J shed 8 bases, and the junction held 9 bases outside the gene matches. There are 14 residues in the CDR3. Germline loops: CDR1 SGHKS, CDR2 YYEKEE (reference sequence). CDR3 region: CASSPVTSIHEQFF. CDR3 nucleotide sequence: TGTGCCAGCAGCCCCGTGACTAGCATCCATGAGCAGTTCTTC.

This clonotype was seen a few times. This rearrangement joins TRBV5-6 to TRBJ2-3; D tentatively fits TRBD1 or TRBD2 (5 bases each). With 4 bases removed from V and 2 bases from J, the gap between germline ends came to 8 bases. In germline, CDR1 is SGHDT, CDR2 YYEEEE. The CDR3 sequence is 13 residues long. In nucleotides, the CDR3 is TGTGCCAGCAGCACCGGGACCACAGATACGCAGTATTTT. The encoded protein is CASSTGTTDTQYF.

The chain recombines TRBV18 with TRBJ2-5; D gene ambiguous. The CDR3 has 16 amino acids. The V end lost 3 bases, the J end lost 5 bases, and 19 bases lay between the germline ends. The germline CDR1 and CDR2 sequences are KGHSH and LQKENI. This CDR3 reads CASSPLEVGAGETQYF. The CDR3 region has the DNA TGTGCCAGCTCACCGCTCGAGGTGGGCGCCGGGGAGACCCAGTACTTC. The whole variable domain, filled in from reference TRBV18 and TRBJ2-5, reads NAGVMQNPRHLVRRRGQEARLRCSPMKGHSHVYWYRQLPEEGLKFMVYLQKENIIDESGMPKERFSAEFPKEGPSILRIQQVVRGDSAAYFCASSPLEVGAGETQYFGPGTRLLVL.

This sequence joins TRBV11-2 and TRBJ2-2; possibly TRBD1 for D (6 bases). Trimming took 5 bases from V and 7 from J, leaving 14 bases between them. CDR3 length: 14 residues. Germline loops: CDR1 SGHAT, CDR2 FQNNGV. This CDR3 is CASSRYRDVGELFF. DNA for the CDR3: TGTGCCAGCAGCCGATACAGGGACGTCGGGGAGCTGTTTTTT.

This clonotype was seen more than once but under ten times. The chain links TRBV4-2 to TRBJ1-1, with 8 bases fitting TRBD1. With 4 bases clipped from V and 1 base from J, the junction kept 11 bases outside the gene matches. The germline gives CDR1 LGHNA, CDR2 YNFKEQ. This CDR3 is built from 17 residues. The CDR3 nucleotides read TGTGCCAGCAGCCCATGGGCAGGGGGCCCTTGGAACACTGAAGCTTTCTTT. Its translation: CASSPWAGGPWNTEAFF.

This clonotype has just a few counts. The chain recombines TRBV4-1 with TRBJ2-1; 7 bases align to TRBD1. The CDR3 loop spans 16 amino acids. From germline, CDR1 is MGHRA and CDR2 YSYEKL. V lost 4 bases and J lost 4; bases outside the gene matches: 10. CDR3 sequence reads: CASSRIQGSGYNEQFF. For the CDR3, the DNA is TGCGCCAGCAGCCGCATACAGGGGTCGGGGTACAATGAGCAGTTCTTC.

The rearrangement joins TRBV15 to TRBJ2-7, with D possibly matching TRBD2 (6 bases). The V gene lost 8 bases and the J gene lost 4 bases, with 15 bases spanning the gap. The CDR3 is made up of 13 amino acids. Germline CDR1 and CDR2: LNHNV and YYDKDF (reference sequence). DNA of the CDR3: TGTGCCACCGCCTGGTTCGCGGGATACGAGCAGTACGTC. Residues: CATAWFAGYEQYV.

For the CDR3, the DNA is TGTGCCAGCAGGGGACAATCTAACTATGGCTACACCTTC. Protein sequence: CASRGQSNYGYTF. V gene TRBV2 combines with J gene TRBJ1-2, with D perhaps TRBD1 (6 bases). Germline assignment: CDR1 SNHLY and CDR2 FYNNEI. The CDR3 runs 13 residues. Trimming shortened V by 6 bases and J by 0 bases, and 8 bases separated the two germline ends.

This clonotype was detected a few times. The chain links TRBV5-1 to TRBJ2-5; 7 positions match TRBD2. CDR3 length: 16 residues. The germline CDR1 and CDR2 sequences are SGHRS and YFSETQ. Unmatched junction bases numbered 14, after V lost 4 bases and J lost 5 bases. The CDR3 region has the DNA TGCGCCAGCAGCCCCGGACTAGTAGTCGTGGACGAGACCCAGTACTTC. Its translation is CASSPGLVVVDETQYF.

The V gene is TRBV12-3 or TRBV12-4, the J gene TRBJ2-3, with TRBD2 matching over 7 bases. V trimming: 1 base; J trimming: 4 bases; junction bases outside the gene matches: 5. The CDR3 loop spans 15 amino acids. CDR3 sequence reads: CASSLGTRAPDTQYF. The CDR3 DNA follows: TGTGCCAGCAGTTTAGGGACTAGAGCTCCAGATACGCAGTATTTT.

V is TRBV5-1 and J is TRBJ2-3, with a weak D call TRBD1 (6 bases). Germline V gives CDR1 SGHRS, CDR2 YFSETQ. The CDR3 extends over 19 amino acids. Trimming removed 4 bases at V and 4 bases at J, with 28 bases between. This CDR3 reads CASSTLPRPSQQGADTQYF. CDR3 DNA sequence: TGCGCCAGCAGCACCCTCCCTCGACCTAGCCAACAGGGAGCAGATACGCAGTATTTT.